Given below is one T cell receptor beta chain in context. Mismatch with germline at one junction end may stem from a read error. The germline CDR1 and CDR2 sequences are GTSNPN and SVGIG (reference sequence). There are 13 residues in the CDR3. There were TCR beta CDR3 regions amplified from RNA transcripts. During a first-round RT-PCR of the TCR CDR3, the HTBI primer set was used. In TCRdb, the multiplex PCR reads were re-called with MiXCR into one record per CDR3 protein. The table records roughly 740,000 distinct CDR3 sequences, 16% of them present only once. These data come from a study of T cells in Graves' hyperthyroidism and ophthalmopathy.

The sample comprised blood. The chain is built from TRBV30 and TRBJ1-1; a possible D gene is TRBD1 (5 bases). The TCR sequence derives from a man between 18 and 29 years old with Graves' hyperthyroidism. The CDR3 DNA is TGTGCCTGGAGTACAGGCATGAACACTGAAGCTCTCTTT. Protein product: CAWSTGMNTEALF.